Below are 25 T cell receptor beta chains sequenced from a single sample in a study of shared clonotypes between healthy human individuals. TCRdb keeps only in-frame clones here, not all; method: immunoSEQ multiplex PCR. The sample consists of roughly 2.5 million clones, more than 90% of them appearing once. The sequenced sample consisted of naive CD4+ T cells sorted from blood. Subset denoted: CD45RA+ positively selected. The receptors shown here come from a man aged 18 to 29 in good health.

The genes are TRBV27 and TRBJ2-7; D ambiguous. From germline, CDR1 is MNHEY and CDR2 SMNVEV (reference sequence). Trimming removed 6 bases at V and 5 bases at J, with 11 bases between. The CDR3 totals 12 residues. The CDR3 sequence is CASRRTINEQYF. In DNA, the CDR3 is TGTGCCAGCAGACGGACCATAAACGAGCAGTACTTC.

The rearrangement uses TRBV7-2 and TRBJ1-3; no firm D call. The V gene's germline CDR1 is SGHTA and CDR2 FQGNSA. The CDR3 is 16 amino acids. Trimming left V 2 bases short and J 2 bases short, with 13 bases between. CDR3 in amino acids: CASSLSALLTGNTIYF. DNA for the CDR3: TGTGCCAGCAGCTTAAGTGCGCTACTAACTGGAAACACCATATATTTT.

V and J are TRBV10-3 and TRBJ1-1; D is unclear. Trimming shortened V by 11 bases and J by 2 bases, and 18 bases separated the two germline ends. The CDR3 has 14 amino acids. The germline CDR1 and CDR2 sequences are ENHRY and SYGVKD. The CDR3, as DNA: TGTGCCGCCTGGACGCCAGCATTTAACACTGAAGCTTTCTTT. Its protein product is CAAWTPAFNTEAFF.

This chain joins TRBV19 and TRBJ1-2; D unresolved. This CDR3 is built from 14 residues. With 3 bases removed from V and 5 bases from J, the gap between germline ends came to 13 bases. CDR1 LNHDA and CDR2 SQIVND come from the germline V gene (reference sequence). The CDR3 DNA sequence: TGTGCCAGTAGTATTCCGGGCACTTCATATGGCTACACCTTC. This translates into CASSIPGTSYGYTF.

The chain is built from TRBV9 and TRBJ2-2; possible D gene TRBD2, 6 bases. The CDR3 is 16 amino acids. CDR1 and CDR2 from the germline V gene are SGDLS and YYNGEE. V dropped 0 bases and J dropped 1 base, with 10 bases sitting between them. CDR3 nucleotide sequence: TGTGCCAGCAGCGTAGGTCTAGCGAAGAACACCGGGGAGCTGTTTTTT. Translated, it gives CASSVGLAKNTGELFF.

The rearrangement uses TRBV5-1 and TRBJ2-1; D is ambiguous. V lost 0 bases to trimming and J lost 0 bases, with 10 bases between them. The CDR3 runs to 16 residues. The germline gives CDR1 SGHRS, CDR2 YFSETQ. The CDR3: CASSLDVVTSYNEQFF. The CDR3 coding sequence is TGCGCCAGCAGCTTGGATGTGGTGACCTCCTACAATGAGCAGTTCTTC. The variable domain in full, completed from reference TRBV5-1 and TRBJ2-1, reads KAGVTQTPRYLIKTRGQQVTLSCSPISGHRSVSWYQQTPGQGLQFLFEYFSETQRNKGNFPGRFSGRQFSNSRSEMNVSTLELGDSALYLCASSLDVVTSYNEQFFGPGTRLTVL.

The chain uses TRBV4-1 and TRBJ1-5; TRBD1 is a possible D gene (5 bases). Germline CDR1 MGHRA, CDR2 YSYEKL. This CDR3 is 16 amino acids long. Trimming took off 0 bases at V and 6 bases at J, with 15 bases between the two ends. The CDR3 here is CASSQDLAGLVQPQHF. CDR3 in DNA: TGCGCCAGCAGCCAAGATTTGGCAGGGCTCGTTCAGCCCCAGCATTTT.

This clone was seen a single time. The genes are TRBV27 and TRBJ1-1; TRBD1 agrees at 7 bases. V trimming: 0 bases; J trimming: 4 bases; junction bases outside the gene matches: 2. Germline V gives CDR1 MNHEY, CDR2 SMNVEV (reference sequence). The CDR3 totals 14 residues. In nucleotides, the CDR3 is TGTGCCAGCAGTTTATCTTCAGGGGGCACTGAAGCTTTCTTT. Protein sequence: CASSLSSGGTEAFF.

This clone has a single count. The gene calls are TRBV6-1 and TRBJ2-2; 10 bases match TRBD2. Germline V lookup: CDR1 MNHNS, CDR2 SASEGT. V shed 8 bases, J shed 5 bases, and the junction held 5 bases outside the gene matches. The CDR3 loop spans 14 amino acids. The CDR3 here is CASRPSGGTGELFF. The CDR3 bases are TGTGCCAGCCGTCCTAGCGGGGGTACCGGGGAGCTGTTTTTT.

The CDR3 loop reads CAILQVMNTGELFF. As DNA, the CDR3 is TGTGCCATCCTACAGGTAATGAACACCGGGGAGCTGTTTTTT. V gene TRBV6-7 combines with J gene TRBJ2-2, with a possible D match to TRBD1 (5 bases). TRBV6-7 falls under the ORF class, with uncertain function. There are 14 residues in the CDR3. Trimming stripped 10 bases from V and 1 base from J, with 13 bases between.

V is TRBV7-8 and J is TRBJ1-6; D is uncertain. The V and J ends lost 1 base and 7 bases respectively, with 8 bases between them. This CDR3 is 14 amino acids long. The V gene's germline CDR1 is SGHVS and CDR2 FQNEAQ. CDR3 sequence reads: CASSLGTENSPLHF. The CDR3 coding sequence is TGTGCCAGCAGCTTAGGGACGGAAAATTCACCCCTCCACTTT.

The rearrangement uses TRBV5-6 and TRBJ1-4; D possibly corresponds to TRBD1 (5 bases). This CDR3 region has 16 residues. V dropped 0 bases and J dropped 6 bases, with 15 bases sitting between them. Germline V gives CDR1 SGHDT, CDR2 YYEEEE. CDR3 DNA: TGTGCCAGCAGCTTGGGCCCGGCAGGGAGAGATGAAAAACTGTTTTTT. It is translated as CASSLGPAGRDEKLFF. The full variable domain, rest sourced from reference TRBV5-6 and TRBJ1-4, is DAGVTQSPTHLIKTRGQQVTLRCSPKSGHDTVSWYQQALGQGPQFIFQYYEEEERQRGNFPDRFSGHQFPNYSSELNVNALLLGDSALYLCASSLGPAGRDEKLFFGSGTQLSVL.

The chain carries TRBV14 and TRBJ1-2; no clear D. CDR1 and CDR2 (germline): SGHDN, FVKESK. The ends were cut back, 0 bases at V and 4 bases at J, with 12 bases in the middle. This CDR3 region has 15 residues. CDR3 in amino acids: CASSQDRRGPYGYTF. The DNA of the CDR3 is TGTGCCAGCAGCCAAGACAGGAGAGGCCCCTATGGCTACACCTTC.

The genes are TRBV7-2 and TRBJ2-7; TRBD1 might be the D (7 bases). Germline loops: CDR1 SGHTA, CDR2 FQGNSA. The CDR3 totals 15 residues. Trimming removed 2 bases at V and 4 bases at J, with 15 bases between. The CDR3 is CASSLTRAGGYEQYF. The CDR3 DNA is TGTGCCAGCAGCTTAACGCGGGCAGGGGGGTACGAGCAGTACTTC.

The chain couples TRBV19 to TRBJ1-1; 7 bases map to TRBD1. Per the germline V gene, CDR1 is LNHDA and CDR2 is SQIVND (reference sequence). The J segment lost 4 bases and the V segment lost 4 bases, leaving 12 bases of the junction unmatched. The CDR3 has 16 amino acids. The CDR3 is CASSTGTAPGTTEAFF. The CDR3 DNA sequence: TGTGCCAGTAGTACAGGGACAGCCCCGGGCACCACTGAAGCTTTCTTT.

The chain joins TRBV27 to TRBJ1-4; D is uncertain. The CDR3 length is 18 residues. V shed 1 base and J shed 4 bases, with 19 bases lying between them. Germline CDR1 and CDR2: MNHEY and SMNVEV (reference sequence). CDR3: CASSLYPPRKVNNEKLFF. CDR3 DNA sequence: TGTGCCAGCAGTTTATACCCCCCCCGAAAGGTAAATAATGAAAAACTGTTTTTT.

As for this clone: Other DNA sequences from this sample encode an identical CDR3 as well. The chain couples TRBV7-2 to TRBJ2-7, with 13 bases fitting TRBD2. V was clipped by 5 bases and J by 4 bases; unmatched bases: 2. Per germline, CDR1 SGHTA and CDR2 FQGNSA. The length of the CDR3 is 14 residues. DNA of the CDR3: TGTGCCAGCAGCCGACTAGCGGGAGGTTACGAGCAGTACTTC. It specifies CASSRLAGGYEQYF.

The gene calls are TRBV19 and TRBJ1-3, with D possibly matching TRBD1 (5 bases). Per germline, CDR1 LNHDA and CDR2 SQIVND (reference sequence). V lost 3 bases, J lost 3 bases, and 12 bases lay in between. The CDR3 is 15 residues long. CDR3 in amino acids: CASSITRGGGNTIYF. For the CDR3, the DNA is TGTGCCAGTAGTATTACTCGGGGCGGTGGAAACACCATATATTTT.

This rearrangement joins TRBV10-3 to TRBJ1-6; tentatively, D is TRBD1 (5 bases). V lost 7 bases and J lost 3, with 10 bases in between. This CDR3 region has 14 residues. Germline values: CDR1 ENHRY, CDR2 SYGVKD. The CDR3: CAITEGIYNSPLHF. CDR3 sequence (DNA): TGTGCCATCACGGAGGGGATCTATAATTCACCCCTCCACTTT.

Details on this clone: Other nucleotide sequences in the sample specify the same CDR3. CDR3 in amino acids: CASSLAPGGYEQYF. CDR3 nucleotides: TGCGCCAGCAGCTTGGCCCCCGGAGGCTACGAGCAGTACTTC. The genes are TRBV5-1 and TRBJ2-7; D is possibly TRBD2 (5 bases). Trimming shortened V by 0 bases and J by 3 bases, and 10 bases separated the two germline ends. The germline gives CDR1 SGHRS, CDR2 YFSETQ. This CDR3 is 14 amino acids long.

The V and J genes are TRBV5-4 and TRBJ2-1; maybe TRBD2 (5 bases). The CDR3 sequence is 14 residues long. Trimming left V 6 bases short and J 5 bases short, with 15 bases between. Germline CDR1 reads SGHNT; CDR2 reads YYREEE (reference sequence). CDR3 in amino acids: CASTVVGKNNEQFF. The CDR3 region has the DNA TGTGCCAGCACCGTTGTCGGGAAAAACAATGAGCAGTTCTTC.

A single count supports this clone. In nucleotides, the CDR3 is TGTGCCATCATGGGGGGGAATGAGCAGTTCTTC. Its protein is CAIMGGNEQFF. The V and J genes are TRBV10-3 and TRBJ2-1, with TRBD2 identical over 7 bases. CDR3 length: 11 amino acids. V lost 7 bases and J lost 7; bases outside the gene matches: 1. Germline CDR1 is ENHRY and CDR2 is SYGVKD.

The V and J genes are TRBV5-4 and TRBJ1-2; D is uncertain. Trimming stripped 2 bases from V and 4 bases from J, with 12 bases between. This CDR3 spans 14 amino acids. Germline lookup yields CDR1 SGHNT and CDR2 YYREEE (reference sequence). CDR3 residues: CASSLEGGSYGYTF. DNA for the CDR3: TGTGCCAGCAGCTTAGAGGGAGGCAGCTATGGCTACACCTTC. The whole variable domain, filled in from reference TRBV5-4 and TRBJ1-2, reads ETGVTQSPTHLIKTRGQQVTLRCSSQSGHNTVSWYQQALGQGPQFIFQYYREEENGRGNFPPRFSGLQFPNYSSELNVNALELDDSALYLCASSLEGGSYGYTFGSGTRLTVV.

The chain recombines TRBV29-1 with TRBJ2-1; 11 positions agree with TRBD2. This CDR3 region has 15 residues. Germline loops: CDR1 SQVTM, CDR2 ANQGSEA. V lost 2 bases, J lost 6 bases, and 6 bases stayed unmatched. The CDR3 protein is CSVEIVAGGSNEQFF. CDR3 DNA: TGCAGCGTTGAAATCGTAGCGGGAGGGAGCAATGAGCAGTTCTTC.

This sequence joins TRBV6-5 and TRBJ2-7, with D tentatively TRBD1 or TRBD2 (5 bases each). The CDR3 has 15 amino acids. Per the germline V gene, CDR1 is MNHEY and CDR2 is SVGAGI. Trimming removed 0 bases from V and 1 base from J, with 10 bases in between. The CDR3 nucleotides are TGTGCCAGCAGTTACTCGAGGGGCGCGTCCTACGAGCAGTACTTC. This translates into CASSYSRGASYEQYF.